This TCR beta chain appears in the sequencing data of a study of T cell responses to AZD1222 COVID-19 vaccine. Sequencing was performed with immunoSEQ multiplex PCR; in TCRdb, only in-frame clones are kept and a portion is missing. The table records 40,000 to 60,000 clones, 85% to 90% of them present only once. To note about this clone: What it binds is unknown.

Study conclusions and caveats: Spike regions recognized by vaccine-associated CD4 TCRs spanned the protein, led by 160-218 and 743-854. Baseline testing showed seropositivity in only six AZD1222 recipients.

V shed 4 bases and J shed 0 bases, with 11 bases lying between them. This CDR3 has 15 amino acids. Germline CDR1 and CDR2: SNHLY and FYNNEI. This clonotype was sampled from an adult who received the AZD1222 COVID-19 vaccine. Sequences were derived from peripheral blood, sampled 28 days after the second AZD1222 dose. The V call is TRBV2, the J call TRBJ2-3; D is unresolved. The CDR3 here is CASSVEKRSTDTQYF. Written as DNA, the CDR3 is TGTGCCAGCAGTGTGGAGAAGCGAAGCACAGATACGCAGTATTTT.